This T cell receptor beta chain was found in a study of blood T cell repertoires in COVID-19. As for the study in general: Samples representing acute and convalescent COVID-19 were sourced from the United States, Italy and Spain.

Germline V gives CDR1 MGHRA, CDR2 YSYEKL. This CDR3 spans 15 amino acids. The J segment lost 2 bases and the V segment lost 4 bases, leaving 6 bases of the junction unmatched. As handled by the study authors: Reference gene primers were amplified, and this amplification served to estimate nucleated cell counts. Sequencing used immunoSEQ multiplex PCR; TCRdb keeps in-frame clones, though not all of them. V and J calls and clone size follow that table, whereas D and trimming were derived from the DNA. The sample holds tens of thousands of clones, more than 70% seen once. The receptor's source is a human donor with acute or convalescent COVID-19. The donor label of this sample is uncertain. V is TRBV4-1 and J is TRBJ2-3; TRBD1 matches 7 bases. Sequenced: peripheral blood. CDR3 loop: CASSPGQVTTDTQYF. CDR3 in DNA: TGCGCCAGCAGCCCAGGACAGGTGACCACAGATACGCAGTATTTT.